This record covers a single T cell receptor beta chain. The specificity of this receptor is unknown. No much larger clonotype is one base removed from it; base qualities were not supplied. The sample is drawn from a study of blood T cell repertoires in COVID-19 (dated by TCRdb to the early 2020s). About the study as a whole: Collaborator samples came from the United States, Italy and Spain and covered acute and convalescent phases of COVID-19. The material from the prospective study consisted of cDNA or gDNA derived from T cells, B-cell-depleted T cells, or PBMCs. Subjects who had been exposed to COVID-19, were actively infected with it, or had recovered from it provided the deeply sampled blood TCRbeta repertoires that made up the dataset. The repertoires were made available in a free public database intended to serve as a resource for research on the immune response to SARS-CoV-2. Samples were obtained from the ongoing ImmuneRACE study (first 160 participants) and from 1,254 subjects provided by 6 global collaborators. A de-identified subject ID, COVID-19 status, age in years and sex were almost always included in the sample metadata. Where available, HLA class I and class II types were taken from metadata supplied by the sample provider and were not determined by assay-based typing.

Collaborating institutions collected whole blood in K2EDTA tubes following their own protocols. For TCRbeta analysis, collaborator samples were shipped as frozen whole blood, as isolated PBMCs, or as DNA extracted from either sample type. Broader findings and caveats from the paper: Clinical and demographic metadata were provided uncurated, with the amount varying by source and participant.

V is reduced by 4 bases and J by 2 bases, leaving a spacing of 9 bases between them. CDR1 is given as SGHRS and CDR2 as YFSETQ, both from the germline V gene. The CDR3, cysteine through phenylalanine, is 13 amino acids long. Only the CDR3 region is kept as DNA, spanning 39 bases read in frame from base 1. The immunoSEQ Assay, a bias-controlled multiplex PCR, was used to amplify TCRbeta CDR3 regions from genomic DNA. In the original analysis: The number of nucleated cells in each sample was estimated by amplification of reference gene primers within the assay. To quantify the absolute abundance of each unique TCRbeta CDR3 rearrangement, sequence reads were collapsed and filtered. For each sample, productive Simpson clonality was calculated as the square root of Simpson's diversity index over productive rearrangements. TCRdb carries this immuneACCESS record with in-frame sequences only. Its versions omit some clonotypes, under half of them owing to an unresolved V gene in the studies checked, with the rest unexplained. The DNA was the basis for D and trimming; V, J and clone size are from that table. Across this sample there are roughly 30,000 clones, with around three quarters seen only once. The ten largest clones take up roughly 40% of the sample.

The sequence links TRBV5-1 to TRBJ2-5; the D gene is not confidently resolved. This receptor was obtained from a man in his 70s with acute or convalescent COVID-19. Sequenced sample: peripheral blood. In nucleotide form, the sequence is TGCGCCAGCAGCCCCCGAGGTCAAGAGACCCAGTACTTC. Its translation reads: CASSPRGQETQYF.